These 32 T cell receptor beta chains originate from one sample sequenced in a study of T cells in Graves' hyperthyroidism and ophthalmopathy. Amplification yielded TCR beta CDR3 regions, with RNA transcripts as the source. Primed by the HTBI set, a first-round RT-PCR was run on the TCR CDR3. TCRdb re-analysed the multiplex PCR reads in MiXCR, keeping a single row per CDR3 protein. The table includes around 300,000 distinct CDR3 sequences, roughly 20% detected once. The sequenced material came from blood. All receptors come from a man younger than 40 with Graves' ophthalmopathy.

This clonotype was observed many times. The genes are TRBV6-1 and TRBJ2-1; 11 positions match TRBD2. Germline values: CDR1 MNHNS, CDR2 SASEGT. V dropped 5 bases and J dropped 3; count of bases not matched to a gene: 6. The CDR3 covers 16 residues. The CDR3 nucleotides are TGTGCCAGCAGTTCAACCGGGACTAGCGGCTACAATGAGCAGTTCTTC. Protein sequence: CASSSTGTSGYNEQFF.

In this sample, this clonotype turned up a few times. The rearrangement joins TRBV6-2 or TRBV6-3 to TRBJ1-4; D uncertain. V lost 6 bases to trimming and J lost 6 bases, with 17 bases between them. Germline V gene lookup returns CDR1 MNHEY and CDR2 SVGEGT. This CDR3 has 15 residues. The CDR3 nucleotides read TGTGCCAGCAGCAGGACTCCTACGCGGGATGAAAAACTGTTTTTT. It yields the protein CASSRTPTRDEKLFF.

As for this clonotype: One end of the junction varies from germline; a read error may be responsible. The chain uses TRBV7-3 and TRBJ2-2; 12 bases are a match to TRBD2. Germline V CDR1 and CDR2: SGHTA, FQGTGA. The CDR3 is made up of 18 amino acids. As DNA, the CDR3 is TGTGCCAGCAGCTTAAGGCTAGCGGGAGGGCGGTACACCGGGGGGCTGTTTTTT. Translation gives CASSLRLAGGRYTGGLFF.

This clonotype showed up many times. V is TRBV20-1 and J is TRBJ1-1; D possibly corresponds to TRBD1 (5 bases). Trimming cost V 1 base and J 3 bases, with 18 bases left between them. Germline loops: CDR1 DFQATT, CDR2 SNEGSKA (reference sequence). The CDR3 contains 16 residues. CDR3 in amino acids: CSARALGEGTYTEAFF. In DNA form, the CDR3 reads TGCAGTGCTAGAGCCCTAGGGGAGGGAACGTACACTGAAGCTTTCTTT.

In nucleotides, the CDR3 is TGTGCCAGCAGTTTATCGAACAGGGGTAATTCACCCCTCCACTTT. This encodes CASSLSNRGNSPLHF. V is TRBV27 and J is TRBJ1-6, with 7 bases aligning to TRBD1. V lost 0 bases and J lost 6; bases outside the gene matches: 2. The CDR3 spans 15 residues. CDR1 is MNHEY and CDR2 is SMNVEV in the germline V gene (reference sequence).

DNA for the CDR3: TGTGCCAGCAGTTTAGGTAGCGGAGGGAACAATGAGCAGTTCTTC. Its translation is CASSLGSGGNNEQFF. The J gene is TRBJ2-1, the V gene TRBV12-3 or TRBV12-4; tentatively, D is TRBD2 (6 bases). Trimming took off 1 base at V and 5 bases at J, with 12 bases between the two ends. The length of the CDR3 is 15 residues.

This clonotype was seen ten or more times. This chain joins TRBV11-1 and TRBJ2-1, with unresolved D. The CDR3 covers 13 residues. Germline V gene data show CDR1 as SGHAT and CDR2 as FQDESV (reference sequence). V lost 3 bases and J lost 6, with 9 bases in between. DNA for the CDR3: TGTGCCAGCAGCTTGAAAACTGTCAATGAGCAGTTCTTC. It codes for CASSLKTVNEQFF.

This clonotype came up many times. The J gene is TRBJ1-1, the V gene TRBV5-8; TRBD1 agrees at 7 bases. From germline, CDR1 is SGHTS and CDR2 YDEGEE. CDR3 length: 14 amino acids. J gave up 5 bases and V 4 bases, and 8 bases lay outside the gene matches. The CDR3, as DNA: TGTGCCAGCAGCCTTCGCAGACAGGGAACTGAAGCTTTCTTT. Translated: CASSLRRQGTEAFF.

This chain joins TRBV2 and TRBJ2-1, with D tentatively TRBD2 (5 bases). V was clipped by 6 bases and J by 2 bases, with 17 bases between them. The CDR3 extends over 16 amino acids. Germline V gives CDR1 SNHLY, CDR2 FYNNEI. The CDR3: CASRSDSAPAYNEQFF. CDR3 nucleotides: TGTGCCAGCAGATCGGACTCCGCGCCGGCCTACAATGAGCAGTTCTTC.

This clonotype was recorded once. The chain uses TRBV5-1 and TRBJ1-3; 8 bases line up with TRBD1. Per the germline V gene, CDR1 is SGHRS and CDR2 is YFSETQ. The CDR3 spans 13 residues. V trimming: 1 base; J trimming: 10 bases; junction bases outside the gene matches: 4. CDR3 sequence: CASSLRTGSTIYF. In nucleotides, the CDR3 is TGCGCCAGCAGCTTGCGGACAGGGTCTACCATATATTTT. Drawing the rest from reference TRBV5-1 and TRBJ1-3, the complete variable domain is KAGVTQTPRYLIKTRGQQVTLSCSPISGHRSVSWYQQTPGQGLQFLFEYFSETQRNKGNFPGRFSGRQFSNSRSEMNVSTLELGDSALYLCASSLRTGSTIYFGEGSWLTVV.

This clonotype was observed once. CDR3 bases: TGTGCCAGCAGCTTTGACGGGTATTTCTATAATTCACCCCTCCACTTT. Translating gives CASSFDGYFYNSPLHF. The chain employs TRBV7-9 and TRBJ1-6; no firm D call. Trimming pared 3 bases from V and 3 bases from J, leaving 12 bases between. Germline V CDR1 and CDR2: SEHNR, FQNEAQ (reference sequence). CDR3 length: 16 residues.

Only a few counts were recorded for this clonotype. The chain uses TRBV28 and TRBJ1-5; 8 bases line up with TRBD1. This CDR3 is 15 amino acids long. The V and J ends lost 6 bases and 2 bases, in that order; junction bases with no gene match: 6. CDR1 MDHEN and CDR2 SYDVKM come from the germline V gene. CDR3 amino acids: CASRTGQVGNQPQHF. DNA for the CDR3: TGTGCCAGCAGAACGGGACAGGTGGGCAATCAGCCCCAGCATTTT.

In this sample, this clonotype turned up a few times. V is TRBV7-9 and J is TRBJ2-1; weak D call: TRBD2 (5 bases). The germline V gene encodes CDR1 SEHNR and CDR2 FQNEAQ (reference sequence). This CDR3 contains 15 residues. The ends were cut back, 5 bases at V and 9 bases at J, with 20 bases in the middle. The CDR3 sequence is CASSRAEARDGEQFF. CDR3 in DNA: TGTGCCAGCAGCCGCGCAGAGGCGAGGGATGGTGAGCAGTTCTTC.

This clonotype was detected only a few times. The chain couples TRBV29-1 to TRBJ2-2; weak D call: TRBD2 (5 bases). The CDR3 contains 14 residues. CDR1 is SQVTM and CDR2 is ANQGSEA in the germline V gene. V lost 7 bases and J 1 base, leaving 13 bases between the germline ends. The CDR3 sequence: CSAADYLNTGELFF. CDR3 bases: TGCAGCGCCGCCGACTACTTGAACACCGGGGAGCTGTTTTTT.

This sequence joins TRBV6-2 or TRBV6-3 and TRBJ2-6; D uncertain. The V gene lost 7 bases and the J gene lost 1 base, with 11 bases spanning the gap. The germline V gene encodes CDR1 MNHEY and CDR2 SVGEGT. CDR3 length: 15 amino acids. CDR3 sequence reads: CASKEALSGANVLTF. In DNA, the CDR3 is TGTGCCAGCAAGGAAGCACTGTCTGGGGCCAACGTCCTGACTTTC.

Remarks on this clonotype: One junction end does not reproduce the germline sequence, and a read error may be involved. The V call is TRBV7-2, the J call TRBJ1-5, with D uncertain. This CDR3 has 14 amino acids. The germline V gene has CDR1 SGHTA and CDR2 FQGNSA. The CDR3: CASSLRSGNQPRHF. CDR3 nucleotide sequence: TGTGCCAGCAGCTTACGGAGTGGCAATCAGCCCCGGCATTTT.

This clonotype showed up many times. The chain is built from TRBV7-2 and TRBJ2-7; D is unresolved. Trimming shortened V by 2 bases and J by 3 bases, and 11 bases separated the two germline ends. Germline assignment: CDR1 SGHTA and CDR2 FQGNSA. CDR3 length: 14 residues. CDR3 nucleotides: TGTGCCAGCAGCTTAATCGGCACAATCTACGAGCAGTACTTC. Its translation: CASSLIGTIYEQYF.

This clonotype was counted between two and nine times. V and J are TRBV6-1 and TRBJ1-5, with D maybe TRBD1 (5 bases). CDR1 is MNHNS, CDR2 SASEGT, per germline. The CDR3 runs to 13 residues. Trimming removed 7 bases at V and 6 bases at J, with 13 bases between. The CDR3 loop is CASTPPGGQPQHF. The CDR3, as DNA: TGTGCCAGCACCCCCCCCGGGGGTCAGCCCCAGCATTTT.

In this sample, this clonotype turned up many times. This chain connects TRBV11-3 to TRBJ2-3; D is undetermined. The germline V gene has CDR1 SGHNT and CDR2 YENEEA. The CDR3 loop spans 16 amino acids. V lost 0 bases and J lost 6, with 16 bases in between. The CDR3 loop reads CASSLDRAALYDTQYF. DNA of the CDR3: TGTGCCAGCAGCTTAGATAGGGCAGCCCTTTACGATACGCAGTATTTT.

In this sample, this clonotype turned up many times. V usage is TRBV11-2 and J usage is TRBJ1-5; no firm D call. This CDR3 has 13 amino acids. Germline assignment: CDR1 SGHAT and CDR2 FQNNGV. Trimming removed 4 bases from V and 0 bases from J, with 4 bases in between. The CDR3 spells CASSWSSNQPQHF. Here the CDR3 DNA reads TGTGCCAGCAGCTGGAGTAGCAATCAGCCCCAGCATTTT.

This chain joins TRBV11-1 and TRBJ2-2; no definite D call. The germline V gene has CDR1 SGHAT and CDR2 FQDESV (reference sequence). V lost 6 bases and J 4 bases, leaving 3 bases between the germline ends. The length of the CDR3 is 11 residues. DNA for the CDR3: TGTGCCAGCAGGCGCACCGGGGAGCTGTTTTTT. This gives the protein CASRRTGELFF.

The CDR3 region is CASSYSQLGEKLFF. The CDR3 nucleotides are TGTGCCAGCAGTTACTCCCAGCTTGGGGAAAAACTGTTTTTT. V is TRBV6-5 and J is TRBJ1-4; no clear D. The germline V gene encodes CDR1 MNHEY and CDR2 SVGAGI. Trimming removed 0 bases from V and 8 bases from J, with 10 bases in between. This CDR3 spans 14 amino acids.

The V gene is TRBV20-1, the J gene TRBJ2-3, with 11 bases fitting TRBD2. The germline gives CDR1 DFQATT, CDR2 SNEGSKA (reference sequence). The CDR3 sequence is 15 residues long. J was trimmed by 3 bases and V by 7 bases; bases with no gene match: 9. CDR3 sequence (DNA): TGCAGTGTTCTTCCGACTAGCGGGGAAACAGATACGCAGTATTTT. Its protein product is CSVLPTSGETDTQYF.

The CDR3 is CASSFSPNQETQYF. In nucleotides, the CDR3 is TGTGCCAGCAGCTTTTCCCCTAATCAAGAGACCCAGTACTTC. V is TRBV11-3 and J is TRBJ2-5; D remains unclear. The CDR3 is made up of 14 amino acids. Germline CDR1 is SGHNT and CDR2 is YENEEA. V lost 3 bases and J lost 2, with 10 bases in between.

This clonotype has at least ten counts. The V call is TRBV2, the J call TRBJ1-6; TRBD1 is a possible D gene (6 bases). The CDR3 has 15 amino acids. Germline CDR1 and CDR2: SNHLY and FYNNEI. V dropped 3 bases and J dropped 7 bases, with 13 bases sitting between them. Here the CDR3 reads CASSDSRGPNSPLHF. The CDR3 nucleotides read TGTGCCAGCAGTGATTCCAGGGGCCCCAATTCACCCCTCCACTTT.

The chain combines TRBV27 with TRBJ1-4, with D possibly TRBD1 on 5 matching bases. CDR3 length equals 13 residues. Germline CDR1 MNHEY, CDR2 SMNVEV (reference sequence). The ends were cut back, 1 base at V and 8 bases at J, with 8 bases in the middle. The CDR3 sequence is CASSLWGGEKLFF. CDR3 in DNA: TGTGCCAGCAGTTTATGGGGGGGGGAAAAACTGTTTTTT. The full variable domain, its missing parts supplied by reference TRBV27 and TRBJ1-4, is EAQVTQNPRYLITVTGKKLTVTCSQNMNHEYMSWYRQDPGLGLRQIYYSMNVEVTDKGDVPEGYKVSRKEKRNFPLILESPSPNQTSLYFCASSLWGGEKLFFGSGTQLSVL.

Concerning this clonotype: A much bigger clone sits one base away, suggesting this may be a read error. The rearrangement links TRBV6-1 to TRBJ1-1; 7 nucleotides align to TRBD1. Per the germline V gene, CDR1 is MNHNS and CDR2 is SASEGT. This CDR3 region has 14 residues. CDR3 DNA: TGTGCCAGCAGACTGGGACAGCTTAACACTGGAGCTTTCTTT. Translation: CASRLGQLNTGAFF.

This clonotype was seen ten or more times. The chain recombines TRBV28 with TRBJ2-1, with 7 bases that match TRBD1. Per germline, CDR1 MDHEN and CDR2 SYDVKM. Germline trimming cut 5 bases from V and 5 bases from J; bases unmatched to any gene: 3. The CDR3 runs 13 residues. CDR3 region: CASSPDRNNEQFF. In DNA, the CDR3 is TGTGCCAGCAGTCCGGACAGGAACAATGAGCAGTTCTTC.

This clonotype was seen ten or more times. The rearrangement joins TRBV2 to TRBJ1-2; 7 bases match TRBD1. The CDR3 sequence is 15 residues long. Germline V gene data show CDR1 as SNHLY and CDR2 as FYNNEI. V trimming: 7 bases; J trimming: 1 base; junction bases outside the gene matches: 9. In DNA, the CDR3 is TGTGCCAGCACCCCCACCGGGGACAGTAACTATGGCTACACCTTC. Its translation is CASTPTGDSNYGYTF.

This clonotype was counted at least ten times. The V call is TRBV11-2, the J call TRBJ1-1, with D tentatively TRBD1 (5 bases). This CDR3 has 16 residues. Trimming removed 4 bases at V and 1 base at J, with 16 bases between. Germline values: CDR1 SGHAT, CDR2 FQNNGV. In DNA, the CDR3 is TGTGCCAGCAGCTGGGGGGGGTTCAGGGAGAACACTGAAGCTTTCTTT. This sequence encodes CASSWGGFRENTEAFF.

The chain joins TRBV6-2 or TRBV6-3 to TRBJ2-1; 11 bases line up with TRBD2. Losses at the gene ends were 7 bases for V and 7 bases for J; bases not matched to a gene: 12. The CDR3 sequence is 16 residues long. Germline V gene lookup returns CDR1 MNHEY and CDR2 SVGEGT. CDR3 bases: TGTGCCAGCAACCCCACTAGCGGGAGTTTGTGGAATGAGCAGTTCTTC. The encoded protein is CASNPTSGSLWNEQFF.

This clonotype was observed a handful of times. V gene TRBV2 combines with J gene TRBJ1-2; 9 bases map to TRBD1. The V gene end was trimmed by 6 bases and the J gene end by 6 bases; junction bases not matched to a gene: 5. Germline V gene data show CDR1 as SNHLY and CDR2 as FYNNEI. The CDR3 runs 13 residues. The CDR3 DNA is TGTGCCAGCAGCCGGGGACAGGGTGATGGCTACACCTTC. Protein sequence: CASSRGQGDGYTF.